The present T cell receptor (beta chain) was sequenced within a study of CD8+CD57+ T cells in acquired aplastic anemia. Trimming pared 3 bases from V and 4 bases from J, leaving 15 bases between. The length of the CDR3 is 15 residues. Germline CDR1 LNHNV, CDR2 YYDKDF (reference sequence). This clonotype showed up just a few times. Template material for TCR beta VDJ and CDR3 profiling consisted of genomic DNA. Using its own MiXCR run on the reads, TCRdb lists one record per CDR3 protein. Of about 210,000 distinct CDR3 sequences detected, 61% appear once; the ten largest clones hold approximately 30%. Material: sorted CD4+, CD8+, or CD8+CD57+ T cells (not recorded which) from PBMCs. The TCR was taken from a human donor in good health. The chain combines TRBV15 with TRBJ2-5; TRBD2 might be the D (6 bases). CDR3 protein: CATSRGGRDLETQYF. The CDR3 DNA reads as TGTGCCACCAGCAGGGGGGGACGGGATCTAGAGACCCAGTACTTC.